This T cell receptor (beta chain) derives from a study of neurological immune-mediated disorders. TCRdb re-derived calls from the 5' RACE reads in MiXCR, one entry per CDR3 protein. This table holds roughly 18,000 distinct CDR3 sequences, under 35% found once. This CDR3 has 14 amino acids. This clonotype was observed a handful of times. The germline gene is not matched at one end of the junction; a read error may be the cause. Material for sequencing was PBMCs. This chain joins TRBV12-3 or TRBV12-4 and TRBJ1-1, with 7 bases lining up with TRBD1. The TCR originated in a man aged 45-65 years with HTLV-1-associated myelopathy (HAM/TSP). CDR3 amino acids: CVSSLGQSNSGAFF. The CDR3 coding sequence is TGTGTCAGCAGTTTGGGACAGTCGAACAGTGGGGCTTTCTTT.